The 21 T cell receptor beta chains below come from one sample, sequenced in a study of T cells in Graves' hyperthyroidism and ophthalmopathy. RNA transcripts gave rise to amplified TCR beta CDR3 regions. Initially, a first-round RT-PCR of the TCR CDR3 employed the HTBI primer set. TCRdb used MiXCR to reprocess the multiplex PCR reads, holding one entry per CDR3 protein. In the table there are around 760,000 distinct CDR3 sequences, roughly a third of which are singletons. The sequencing sample was made of blood. The source is a woman aged 40 to 50 with Graves' hyperthyroidism.

This clonotype was counted many times. Written as DNA, the CDR3 is TGCGCCAGCAGCCAAGATTATCAGGGGGCACGAAAACTGTTTTTT. Translation gives CASSQDYQGARKLFF. The V gene is TRBV4-3, the J gene TRBJ1-4; 8 nucleotides agree with TRBD1. There are 15 residues in the CDR3. Unmatched junction bases numbered 7, after V lost 0 bases and J lost 10 bases. The germline gives CDR1 LGHNA, CDR2 YSLEER.

The J gene is TRBJ1-5, the V gene TRBV6-1, with no clear D. CDR1 MNHNS and CDR2 SASEGT come from the germline V gene. V dropped 1 base and J dropped 4 bases, with 8 bases sitting between them. This CDR3 comprises 14 residues. CDR3 amino acids: CASSEGKINQPQHF. Here the CDR3 DNA reads TGTGCCAGCAGTGAAGGGAAAATAAATCAGCCCCAGCATTTT.

Details on this clonotype: A much larger clone is a single base away; this may be a read error. The chain carries TRBV24-1 and TRBJ1-1; D uncertain. The CDR3 sequence is 14 residues long. Trimming took 3 bases from V and 6 from J, leaving 13 bases between them. CDR1 KGHDR and CDR2 SFDVKD come from the germline V gene. The CDR3 nucleotides are TGTGCCACCAGTGATGACGGATCCTTCCCTGAAGCTTTCTTT. Translating gives CATSDDGSFPEAFF.

Turning to this clonotype: Possible read error: a much larger clone is one base away. V is TRBV9 and J is TRBJ1-5, with D uncertain. This CDR3 has 14 amino acids. Germline CDR1 SGDLS, CDR2 YYNGEE. The V end lost 0 bases, the J end lost 3 bases, and 7 bases lay between the germline ends. The CDR3 here is CASSVGADNQPQHF. The CDR3 region has the DNA TGTGCCAGCAGCGTAGGGGCAGACAATCAGCCCCAGCATTTT.

The sample holds many counts of this clonotype. This chain connects TRBV29-1 to TRBJ1-1; the D is unclear. V lost 6 bases and J 5 bases, leaving 10 bases between the germline ends. Per the germline V gene, CDR1 is SQVTM and CDR2 is ANQGSEA. The CDR3 loop spans 11 amino acids. CDR3 residues: CSVGKSTEAFF. The CDR3 DNA reads TGCAGCGTCGGGAAATCTACTGAAGCTTTCTTT. Combining the CDR3 with reference TRBV29-1 and TRBJ1-1 gives the whole variable domain SAVISQKPSRDICQRGTSLTIQCQVDSQVTMMFWYRQQPGQSLTLIATANQGSEATYESGFVIDKFPISRPNLTFSTLTVSNMSPEDSSIYLCSVGKSTEAFFGQGTRLTVV.

Many counts were recorded for this clonotype. The J gene is TRBJ2-2, the V gene TRBV29-1; tentatively, D is TRBD1 or TRBD2 (5 bases each). The CDR3 length is 14 residues. The V gene's germline CDR1 is SQVTM and CDR2 ANQGSEA. Trimming removed 1 base from V and 2 bases from J, with 8 bases in between. The CDR3 DNA reads TGCAGCGTTGAAGGGGACGGAAACACCGGGGAGCTGTTTTTT. Residues: CSVEGDGNTGELFF.

This clonotype has more than one count but fewer than ten. The chain employs TRBV19 and TRBJ1-2; D call uncertain. The CDR3 is 13 amino acids. V was cut by 5 bases and J by 2 bases, with 9 bases left in between. Germline V lookup: CDR1 LNHDA, CDR2 SQIVND (reference sequence). CDR3 DNA sequence: TGTGCCAGTAGTCCCAAAGAGAACTATGGCTACACCTTC. Its protein product is CASSPKENYGYTF.

CDR3 loop: CASRAYNEQFF. DNA of the CDR3: TGTGCCAGCAGGGCATACAATGAGCAGTTCTTC. This chain joins TRBV7-2 and TRBJ2-1; D unclear. V lost 6 bases, J lost 4 bases, and 4 bases lay in between. The germline CDR1 and CDR2 sequences are SGHTA and FQGNSA. There are 11 residues in the CDR3.

V and J are TRBV7-2 and TRBJ1-1; 7 nucleotides line up with TRBD1. There are 15 residues in the CDR3. Germline V gene lookup returns CDR1 SGHTA and CDR2 FQGNSA. J gave up 1 base and V 0 bases, and 2 bases lay outside the gene matches. CDR3 sequence reads: CASSLAGQENTEAFF. CDR3 in DNA: TGTGCCAGCAGCTTAGCCGGACAGGAGAACACTGAAGCTTTCTTT.

J is TRBJ2-2 and V is TRBV29-1; D unclear. The CDR3 spans 11 residues. Looked up from germline, CDR1 is SQVTM and CDR2 is ANQGSEA. V was trimmed by 4 bases and J by 6 bases, leaving 6 bases between them. CDR3 in amino acids: CSVVGAGELFF. The CDR3 DNA reads TGCAGCGTTGTTGGGGCCGGGGAGCTGTTTTTT.

This clonotype showed up just once. The rearrangement links TRBV5-6 to TRBJ1-4; the D is unclear. From germline, CDR1 is SGHDT and CDR2 YYEEEE. Trimming took off 4 bases at V and 4 bases at J, with 8 bases between the two ends. This CDR3 has 13 residues. In DNA, the CDR3 is TGTGCCAGCAGCAAGGATAGTAATGAAAAACTGTTTTTT. Translating gives CASSKDSNEKLFF.

This clonotype was observed at least ten times. The chain has TRBV4-1 and TRBJ1-5; D is perhaps TRBD1 (5 bases). Trimming removed 2 bases from V and 2 bases from J, with 7 bases in between. The CDR3 is 14 amino acids. Germline lookup yields CDR1 MGHRA and CDR2 YSYEKL. This CDR3 is CASSQIQGNQPQHF. CDR3 bases: TGCGCCAGCAGCCAAATACAGGGCAATCAGCCCCAGCATTTT.

The rearrangement joins TRBV24-1 to TRBJ1-5, with D possibly being TRBD1 (6 bases). The CDR3 is 14 amino acids. V shed 5 bases and J shed 1 base, with 8 bases lying between them. Germline assignment: CDR1 KGHDR and CDR2 SFDVKD. This CDR3 reads CATSARGSNQPQHF. The CDR3 region has the DNA TGTGCCACCAGTGCCAGGGGCAGCAATCAGCCCCAGCATTTT.

This clonotype was counted ten times or more. The germline gene is not matched at one end of the junction; a read error may be the cause. The V gene is TRBV5-1, the J gene TRBJ2-2; D remains unclear. The CDR3 spans 14 residues. Germline CDR1 SGHRS, CDR2 YFSETQ. The CDR3 loop reads CASSLGGNTGELFF. The CDR3 bases are TGTGCCAGCAGCTTGGGTGGGAACACCGGGGAGCTGTTTTTT.

In its sample, this clonotype was seen a few times. The chain uses TRBV5-1 and TRBJ2-7; possibly TRBD2 for D (5 bases). The germline CDR1 and CDR2 sequences are SGHRS and YFSETQ. Trimming shortened V by 2 bases and J by 3 bases, and 15 bases separated the two germline ends. CDR3 length equals 15 residues. The DNA of the CDR3 is TGCGCCAGCAGCTTCCGGGCTATGGCGGGCTACGAGCAGTACTTC. This translates into CASSFRAMAGYEQYF.

The chain employs TRBV6-1 and TRBJ1-2; D may be TRBD1 (6 bases). The CDR3 contains 14 residues. The V gene lost 6 bases and the J gene lost 5 bases, with 16 bases spanning the gap. Germline V gene data show CDR1 as MNHNS and CDR2 as SASEGT. CDR3 in amino acids: CASSPDRRHYGYTF. The DNA for the CDR3 is TGTGCCAGCAGCCCGGACAGAAGACATTATGGCTACACCTTC.

This clonotype was found a few times. Mismatch with germline at one junction end may stem from a read error. This chain connects TRBV10-3 to TRBJ2-2; D is undetermined. The CDR3 is 15 residues long. CDR1 ENHRY and CDR2 SYGVKD come from the germline V gene. The CDR3 loop reads CASSYNTLNTGELFF. DNA for the CDR3: TGTGCCAGCAGTTACAATACCTTGAACACCGGGGAGCTGTTTTTT.

This clonotype was counted many times. The rearrangement joins TRBV20-1 to TRBJ2-5, with 7 bases fitting TRBD1. The J segment lost 4 bases and the V segment lost 6 bases, leaving 11 bases of the junction unmatched. Looked up from germline, CDR1 is DFQATT and CDR2 is SNEGSKA (reference sequence). The CDR3 is made up of 14 amino acids. Here the CDR3 reads CSATRQGGGETQYF. The CDR3 nucleotides read TGCAGTGCCACAAGGCAAGGGGGCGGAGAGACCCAGTACTTC.

This chain joins TRBV12-3 or TRBV12-4 and TRBJ2-7; TRBD2 matches 12 bases. The DNA end favors TRBJ2-5, so the J call may be wrong. The CDR3 spans 16 residues. In DNA, the CDR3 is TGTGCCAGCAGTCGCCGACTAGCGGGAGATGTAGAGACCCAGTACTTC. This codes for CASSRRLAGDVETQYF.

Concerning this clonotype: A much larger clone differs from this one at a single base, so this may be a read error. This chain joins TRBV19 and TRBJ1-5; 7 nucleotides match TRBD1. Germline lookup yields CDR1 LNHDA and CDR2 SQIVND (reference sequence). The CDR3 is 15 amino acids. The CDR3 protein is CAVGRQGGGNQPQNF. CDR3 DNA sequence: TGTGCCGTAGGAAGACAGGGTGGCGGCAATCAGCCCCAGAATTTT.

Many counts were recorded for this clonotype. The chain recombines TRBV29-1 with TRBJ1-1; D ambiguous. V lost 6 bases and J lost 4, with 15 bases in between. The CDR3 spans 13 residues. CDR1 is SQVTM, CDR2 ANQGSEA, per germline. The CDR3 is CSVELAGGTEAFF. CDR3 DNA sequence: TGCAGCGTGGAGCTAGCGGGTGGCACTGAAGCTTTCTTT.